The T cell receptor (beta chain) described here comes from a study of blood T cell repertoires in COVID-19. The wider study: Sample material is recorded as cDNA or gDNA derived from T cells, B-cell-depleted T cells, or PBMCs.

In terms of age and location, participants ranged from roughly 18 to 95 years and lived in around 22 US areas. J gave up 7 bases and V 2 bases, and 5 bases lay outside the gene matches. CDR1 and CDR2 from the germline V gene are SGHRS and YFSETQ. The CDR3 is 14 amino acids. Sequencing used immunoSEQ multiplex PCR; TCRdb keeps in-frame clones, though not all of them. The sample has 260,000 or so clones, 86% seen once. The TCR originated in a man aged 18 to 29 who had recovered from COVID-19. V and J are TRBV5-1 and TRBJ2-1; 8 bases align to TRBD2. Sequencing was done on a sample of PBMCs or T cells enriched from blood (not recorded which). DNA for the CDR3: TGCGCCAGCAGCTTACTAGCGGACTATAATGAGCAGTTCTTC. It translates to CASSLLADYNEQFF. The full variable domain, rest sourced from reference TRBV5-1 and TRBJ2-1, is KAGVTQTPRYLIKTRGQQVTLSCSPISGHRSVSWYQQTPGQGLQFLFEYFSETQRNKGNFPGRFSGRQFSNSRSEMNVSTLELGDSALYLCASSLLADYNEQFFGPGTRLTVL.